These 5 T cell receptor beta chains share one sample of origin, sequenced in a study of shared clonotypes between healthy human individuals. Libraries were prepared by immunoSEQ multiplex PCR; TCRdb keeps only in-frame clonotypes and omits some of them. The table records about 470,000 clones, around 79% of them present only once. Sequencing input: PBMCs. These receptors all stem from a woman in her 40s in good health. Some clones in this sample may be carry-over from other donors' samples.

CDR3 sequence: CASSVSPQREQFF. The CDR3 region has the DNA TGTGCCAGCAGCGTATCCCCACAACGTGAGCAGTTCTTC. V usage is TRBV9 and J usage is TRBJ2-1; D ambiguous. This CDR3 has 13 residues. V was trimmed by 1 base and J by 9 bases, leaving 11 bases between them. The germline CDR1 and CDR2 sequences are SGDLS and YYNGEE.

V usage is TRBV10-2 and J usage is TRBJ2-6; no firm D call. With 6 bases removed from V and 0 bases from J, the gap between germline ends came to 9 bases. This CDR3 contains 15 residues. Germline V gene data show CDR1 as WSHSY and CDR2 as SAAADI. In DNA form, the CDR3 reads TGCGCCAGCAGCCGGGTCGGCTCTGGGGCCAACGTCCTGACTTTC. This encodes CASSRVGSGANVLTF.

This clone was found once. This chain links TRBV19 with TRBJ2-7; 8 nucleotides line up with TRBD1. V lost 11 bases to trimming and J lost 3 bases; unmatched junction nucleotides: 12. CDR3 size: 14 residues. The germline V gene has CDR1 LNHDA and CDR2 SQIVND (reference sequence). CDR3 DNA: TGTGCCTCCCGACAGGGGCCATCCCTCTACGAGCAGTACTTC. Translating it yields CASRQGPSLYEQYF.

J is TRBJ2-3 and V is TRBV6-1, with no clear D. The germline V and J ends were trimmed by 5 bases and 3 bases, with 15 bases remaining between them. Germline CDR1 and CDR2: MNHNS and SASEGT. The CDR3 sequence is 15 residues long. CDR3 in DNA: TGTGCCAGCAGTAAGGCCTTGCCTGGAACAGATACGCAGTATTTT. It is translated as CASSKALPGTDTQYF.

The rearrangement links TRBV7-9 to TRBJ2-3, with 7 bases identical to TRBD2. The germline CDR1 and CDR2 sequences are SEHNR and FQNEAQ (reference sequence). The V gene end was trimmed by 5 bases and the J gene end by 3 bases; junction bases not matched to a gene: 8. The CDR3 is 15 residues long. The CDR3 region is CASSPFGAGTDTQYF. The CDR3 nucleotides are TGTGCCAGCAGCCCCTTCGGAGCGGGGACAGATACGCAGTATTTT.